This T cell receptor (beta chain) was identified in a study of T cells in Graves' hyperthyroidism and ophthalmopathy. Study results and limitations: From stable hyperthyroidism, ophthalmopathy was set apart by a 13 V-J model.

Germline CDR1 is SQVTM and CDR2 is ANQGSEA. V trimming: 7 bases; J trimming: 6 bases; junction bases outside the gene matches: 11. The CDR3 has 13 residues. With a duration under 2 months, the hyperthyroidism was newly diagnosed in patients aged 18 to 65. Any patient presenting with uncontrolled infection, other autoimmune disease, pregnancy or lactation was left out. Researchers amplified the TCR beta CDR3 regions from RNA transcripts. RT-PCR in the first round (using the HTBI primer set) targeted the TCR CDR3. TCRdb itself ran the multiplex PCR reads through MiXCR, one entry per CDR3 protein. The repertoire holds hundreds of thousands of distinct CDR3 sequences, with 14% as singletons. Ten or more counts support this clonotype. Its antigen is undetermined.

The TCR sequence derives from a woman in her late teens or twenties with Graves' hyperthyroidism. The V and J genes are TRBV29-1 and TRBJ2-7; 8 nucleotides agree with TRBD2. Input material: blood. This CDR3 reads CSASGTSLSEQYF. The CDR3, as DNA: TGCAGCGCTTCGGGGACTAGTCTCTCCGAGCAGTACTTC.